The clone carrying this T cell receptor beta chain was found a few times. These data originate in a study of T-cell memory formation after mild COVID-19. Each CDR3 protein is one row after TCRdb ran MiXCR on the 5' RACE reads. The repertoire holds around 90,000 distinct CDR3 sequences, about 13% seen once, with roughly a quarter in the top ten. Per germline, CDR1 SGHAT and CDR2 FQNNGV. Trimming pared 4 bases from V and 2 bases from J, leaving 9 bases between. The CDR3 extends over 13 amino acids. This chain joins TRBV11-2 and TRBJ2-7; D tentatively fits TRBD1 or TRBD2 (5 bases each). What was sequenced was PBMCs or a T cell subset sorted from them (not recorded which). The sequence was collected from an adult woman who had mild COVID-19 (a few samples of this study predate the infection). Cell type and time point are not known. CDR3 in amino acids: CASSSPGPYEQYF. The CDR3 nucleotides read TGTGCCAGCAGCTCCCCGGGACCCTACGAGCAGTACTTC.